The present entry profiles one TCR beta chain with its context. Its matching antigen is unknown. The data were taken from a study of CD8+ T cells in alopecia areata. Study context: Tofacitinib continued for 6 to 18 months and was then withheld for 6 months.

This CDR3 is built from 12 residues. Germline V gene data show CDR1 as SGHAT and CDR2 as FQNNGV. V lost 4 bases and J lost 6, with 7 bases in between. Extracted RNA was reverse transcribed into cDNA, the sequencing template. Clones were sequenced by immunoSEQ multiplex PCR, and TCRdb holds only the in-frame ones, with some missing. The table records roughly 250,000 clones, less than 80% of them present only once. Whole-study findings and limits: For lesional scalp, especially alopecia totalis/universalis, clonality was higher than in normal scalp. Mouse data revealed clearer TCR sharing than patient data did, a gap possibly tied to HLA.

V usage is TRBV11-2 and J usage is TRBJ1-5; D gene ambiguous. The sample consisted of CD4+ T cells sorted from blood, taken at week 0. This receptor was identified in a human donor with alopecia areata. The CDR3 is CASSSGGQPQHF. The CDR3 nucleotides read TGTGCCAGCAGCTCGGGTGGTCAGCCCCAGCATTTT.